The subject of this entry is one T cell receptor beta chain. Its antigen is not known. The primer mix had 60 Vbeta and 13 Jbeta primers. Original processing methods: Later reanalysis found 75 million to 100 million unique TCR beta chains, approximately 11 million of them shared. Measured with immunoSEQ multiplex PCR; TCRdb has only the in-frame clones, and not every one. That table gives V, J and clone size, and the DNA gave D and trimming. The sample lists roughly 120,000 clones, around 77% occurring once. This specimen belongs to a study of cytomegalovirus exposure and HLA in healthy donors. Overall study results and limits: Apart from CMV serostatus, no immune exposure information was available.

The junction had 6 bases not matched to a gene; V was cut back by 1 base and J by 6 bases. This CDR3 spans 14 amino acids. Per germline, CDR1 SGHAT and CDR2 FQNNGV. At the time of sampling, donors were nominally healthy, though unrecorded immune exposures were likely. The study did not record CMV serostatus for this donor. The chain is built from TRBV11-2 and TRBJ2-7; TRBD2 aligns across 7 bases. This TCR was recovered from a human donor in good health. Source material: PBMCs. The CDR3 reads CASSLVGRLGEQYF. The CDR3 region has the DNA TGTGCCAGCAGCTTAGTCGGGAGGCTTGGCGAGCAGTACTTC.